What follows are 3 T cell receptor beta chains derived from one specimen sequenced in a study of early T cells in non-severe SARS-CoV-2 infection. TCRdb analysed the 5' RACE reads with MiXCR anew, one entry per CDR3 protein. The sample includes 75,000 to 90,000 distinct CDR3 sequences, roughly 6% of them seen just once. Sequenced sample: whole blood. These receptors were obtained from an adult who was a healthcare worker with PCR-confirmed SARS-CoV-2 infection or an uninfected control (not recorded which).

Only a few counts were recorded for this clonotype. The CDR3 coding sequence is TGTGCCAGCAAGCAGACAGGGGGAGAGACCCAGTACTTC. Protein product: CASKQTGGETQYF. The V and J genes are TRBV6-5 and TRBJ2-5; 9 bases fit TRBD1. The CDR3 loop spans 13 amino acids. Per germline, CDR1 MNHEY and CDR2 SVGAGI. V lost 7 bases to trimming and J lost 4 bases; unmatched junction nucleotides: 4.

The genes are TRBV11-2 and TRBJ2-2; D is uncertain. V shed 1 base and J shed 6 bases, with 12 bases lying between them. Per germline, CDR1 SGHAT and CDR2 FQNNGV. The CDR3 is made up of 15 amino acids. For the CDR3, the DNA is TGTGCCAGCAGCTTAGCTTCCCGGTCGGCCGGGGAGCTGTTTTTT. As protein: CASSLASRSAGELFF.

The rearrangement joins TRBV20-1 to TRBJ1-1; D is undetermined. V was shortened by 4 bases and J by 2 bases, with 11 bases between the two germline ends. Germline V lookup: CDR1 DFQATT, CDR2 SNEGSKA (reference sequence). The CDR3 spans 13 residues. The DNA of the CDR3 is TGCAGTGCTAAGAATGGGATCAACACTGAAGCTTTCTTT. Its protein is CSAKNGINTEAFF.